These 27 T cell receptor beta chains were all obtained from the same sample, sequenced in a study of blood T cell repertoires in COVID-19. Clones were sequenced by immunoSEQ multiplex PCR, and TCRdb holds only the in-frame ones, with some missing. The sample has roughly 330,000 clones, 86% seen once. Sequenced sample: peripheral blood. These receptors were taken from a woman between 50 and 59 years old with acute or convalescent COVID-19.

V and J are TRBV24-1 and TRBJ2-1; weak D call: TRBD1 (6 bases). Germline V gene data show CDR1 as KGHDR and CDR2 as SFDVKD. The ends were cut back, 2 bases at V and 7 bases at J, with 8 bases in the middle. The CDR3 sequence is 13 residues long. CDR3 sequence reads: CATSDYRVNEQFF. In DNA, the CDR3 is TGTGCCACCAGTGATTACAGGGTAAATGAGCAGTTCTTC.

The rearrangement uses TRBV11-3 and TRBJ2-2, with D possibly matching TRBD2 (5 bases). The CDR3 has 13 residues. Germline-derived CDR1 and CDR2 are SGHNT and YENEEA. The ends were cut back, 5 bases at V and 10 bases at J, with 14 bases in the middle. The CDR3 reads CASSTRAGEELFF. CDR3 bases: TGTGCCAGCAGCACGCGGGCTGGCGAGGAGCTGTTTTTT. The variable domain in full, completed from reference TRBV11-3 and TRBJ2-2, reads EAGVVQSPRYKIIEKKQPVAFWCNPISGHNTLYWYLQNLGQGPELLIRYENEEAVDDSQLPKDRFSAERLKGVDSTLKIQPAELGDSAVYLCASSTRAGEELFFGEGSRLTVL.

This clone has only one observation. This chain joins TRBV24-1 and TRBJ2-6, with D perhaps matching TRBD1 (5 bases). In germline, CDR1 is KGHDR, CDR2 SFDVKD. CDR3 length: 20 residues. The V gene lost 4 bases and the J gene lost 0 bases, with 21 bases spanning the gap. The CDR3 reads CATSDPAPTASNSGANVLTF. The CDR3 DNA reads as TGTGCCACCAGTGACCCAGCTCCGACAGCCTCGAACTCTGGGGCCAACGTCCTGACTTTC.

The V and J genes are TRBV28 and TRBJ1-1; TRBD1 matches 9 bases. In germline, CDR1 is MDHEN, CDR2 SYDVKM. This CDR3 region has 15 residues. CDR3 protein: CAVQGADFLYTEAFF. The CDR3 DNA follows: TGTGCAGTACAGGGGGCGGACTTTCTTTACACTGAAGCTTTCTTT.

The V and J genes are TRBV12-2 and TRBJ1-5; the tabulated D call, TRBD1, remains unverified against the DNA. TRBV12-2 is a pseudogene segment. The CDR3 sequence is 16 residues long. CDR3 amino acids: CASRHIRCRANQPQHF. CDR3 DNA sequence: TGTGCAAGTCGACATATCCGGTGCAGGGCGAATCAGCCCCAGCATTTT.

The chain combines TRBV5-1 with TRBJ2-7, with 9 bases that match TRBD2. The germline V gene encodes CDR1 SGHRS and CDR2 YFSETQ. The CDR3 is 16 amino acids. Trimming removed 1 base from V and 0 bases from J; junction bases left unmatched: 5. This chain's CDR3 is CASSLPSGGSSYEQYF. Written as DNA, the CDR3 is TGCGCCAGCAGCTTGCCCAGCGGGGGGAGCTCCTACGAGCAGTACTTC.

Comments on this clone: The sample contains more than one DNA sequence encoding this CDR3. The chain couples TRBV19 to TRBJ2-7, with TRBD2 matching over 9 bases. Germline CDR1 reads LNHDA; CDR2 reads SQIVND (reference sequence). There are 19 residues in the CDR3. The V segment lost 9 bases and the J segment 0 bases; nucleotides outside the gene matches: 21. The CDR3 coding sequence is TGTGCCAGCAGCCCCGGGGGACTAGCAAATATTCATAGCTCCTACGAGCAGTACTTC. This sequence encodes CASSPGGLANIHSSYEQYF.

The J gene is TRBJ2-1, the V gene TRBV19, with 7 bases fitting TRBD2. J lost 0 bases, V lost 4 bases, and 6 bases had no gene match. CDR3 size: 16 residues. Germline-derived CDR1 and CDR2 are LNHDA and SQIVND (reference sequence). The CDR3 bases are TGTGCCAGTAGTAGGACTAGTGGTTCCTCCTACAATGAGCAGTTCTTC. Translation gives CASSRTSGSSYNEQFF.

The chain uses TRBV7-9 and TRBJ2-1, with TRBD2 matching over 11 bases. This CDR3 has 17 amino acids. Germline CDR1 is SEHNR and CDR2 is FQNEAQ (reference sequence). With 5 bases clipped from V and 0 bases from J, the junction kept 6 bases outside the gene matches. The DNA of the CDR3 is TGTGCCAGCAGCCTAGATCTAGCGGGGGGCTCCTACAATGAGCAGTTCTTC. Encoded protein: CASSLDLAGGSYNEQFF.

This sequence joins TRBV19 and TRBJ2-1; D is uncertain. V was trimmed by 3 bases and J by 0 bases, leaving 9 bases between them. Per germline, CDR1 LNHDA and CDR2 SQIVND (reference sequence). The CDR3 is made up of 15 amino acids. The CDR3 DNA reads TGTGCCAGTAGTATTGGAGCTGGCTCCTACAATGAGCAGTTCTTC. As protein: CASSIGAGSYNEQFF.

A word on this clone: An end of the junction does not agree with germline; a read error may underlie this. The rearrangement uses TRBV19 and TRBJ1-4; D not certain. Germline CDR1 and CDR2: LNHDA and SQIVND (reference sequence). This CDR3 is built from 13 residues. The CDR3 nucleotides read TGTGCCAGTTCCAGGATCAGTCATGAGAAACTGTTTTTT. It is translated as CASSRISHEKLFF.

This rearrangement joins TRBV24-1 to TRBJ2-3; 7 nucleotides agree with TRBD2. Looked up from germline, CDR1 is KGHDR and CDR2 is SFDVKD. The CDR3 loop spans 19 amino acids. Unmatched junction bases numbered 16, after V lost 5 bases and J lost 0 bases. DNA of the CDR3: TGTGCCACCAGTGGAGTCGAAGGGGAGGGCCCTTCTAGCACAGATACGCAGTATTTT. Its translation: CATSGVEGEGPSSTDTQYF.

J is TRBJ1-1 and V is TRBV6-5; 10 nucleotides align to TRBD1. CDR1 is MNHEY, CDR2 SVGAGI, per germline. CDR3 length: 14 residues. The junction had 6 bases not matched to a gene; V was cut back by 5 bases and J by 6 bases. CDR3 residues: CASSQTGGTSEAFF. For the CDR3, the DNA is TGTGCCAGCAGTCAGACAGGGGGCACCTCTGAAGCTTTCTTT.

The V gene is TRBV27, the J gene TRBJ2-7, with a weak D call TRBD1 (6 bases). The ends were cut back, 5 bases at V and 5 bases at J, with 19 bases in the middle. This CDR3 contains 15 residues. CDR1 and CDR2 from the germline V gene are MNHEY and SMNVEV (reference sequence). The CDR3 sequence is CASSPGLQGIHEQYF. The CDR3 DNA reads as TGTGCCAGCAGTCCCGGGCTACAGGGAATCCACGAGCAGTACTTC.

The chain employs TRBV6-5 and TRBJ2-2; D is uncertain. The V end lost 7 bases, the J end lost 2 bases, and 5 bases lay between the germline ends. CDR3 size: 12 residues. The germline gives CDR1 MNHEY, CDR2 SVGAGI. The CDR3: CASIYNTGELFF. The CDR3 DNA reads as TGTGCCAGCATCTATAACACCGGGGAGCTGTTTTTT.

This chain connects TRBV3-1 (or the pseudogene TRBV3-2) to TRBJ2-2; no clear D gene. V was cut by 0 bases and J by 4 bases, with 6 bases left in between. The CDR3 loop spans 14 amino acids. Germline assignment: CDR1 LGHDT and CDR2 YNNKEL (reference sequence). CDR3 DNA sequence: TGTGCCAGCAGCCAAGATTCCCGCACCGGGGAGCTGTTTTTT. Translating gives CASSQDSRTGELFF.

This chain links TRBV15 with TRBJ2-1, with D tentatively TRBD2 (6 bases). V was clipped by 1 base and J by 12 bases, with 16 bases between them. CDR1 LNHNV and CDR2 YYDKDF come from the germline V gene (reference sequence). The CDR3 is made up of 14 amino acids. For the CDR3, the DNA is TGTGCCACCAGCAGAGTGGGAGGAGGGACCGGGCAGTTCTTC. Its translation: CATSRVGGGTGQFF.

This clone was seen only a few times. This chain uses TRBV28 with TRBJ2-1; 12 bases line up with TRBD2. CDR3 length: 14 amino acids. V trimming: 6 bases; J trimming: 7 bases; junction bases outside the gene matches: 4. The germline gives CDR1 MDHEN, CDR2 SYDVKM. CDR3 nucleotides: TGTGCCAGCAGGCTAGCGGGAGGGTATAATGAGCAGTTCTTC. Residues: CASRLAGGYNEQFF.

V is TRBV7-3 and J is TRBJ1-2, with 11 bases identical to TRBD1. In germline, CDR1 is SGHTA, CDR2 FQGTGA. The CDR3 sequence is 13 residues long. The J segment lost 5 bases and the V segment lost 5 bases, leaving 1 base of the junction unmatched. CDR3 protein: CASSRDRGYGYTF. CDR3 coding DNA: TGTGCCAGCAGCCGGGACAGGGGGTATGGCTACACCTTC.

The chain combines TRBV5-4 with TRBJ2-3; the D is unclear. Germline CDR1 reads SGHNT; CDR2 reads YYREEE (reference sequence). Trimming cost V 4 bases and J 2 bases, with 14 bases left between them. The CDR3 covers 15 residues. CDR3 residues: CASSGRQRDTDTQYF. The CDR3 DNA follows: TGTGCCAGCAGCGGCCGACAAAGAGACACAGATACGCAGTATTTT.

The chain carries TRBV7-2 and TRBJ2-7; 7 bases are shared with TRBD2. This CDR3 is built from 16 residues. V trimming: 3 bases; J trimming: 1 base; junction bases outside the gene matches: 9. Germline CDR1 and CDR2: SGHTA and FQGNSA. The CDR3 spells CASSFAGGSGSYEQYF. CDR3 in DNA: TGTGCCAGCAGCTTCGCGGGCGGGAGTGGATCCTACGAGCAGTACTTC.

The chain combines TRBV30 with TRBJ2-7; 9 bases are shared with TRBD1. The CDR3 has 15 amino acids. Germline V gene sequence: CDR1 GTSNPN, CDR2 SVGIG (reference sequence). V dropped 4 bases and J dropped 1; count of bases not matched to a gene: 8. The CDR3 sequence: CAWTRTGASSYEQYF. The CDR3 coding sequence is TGTGCCTGGACTCGGACAGGGGCGAGTTCCTACGAGCAGTACTTC.

The chain joins TRBV19 to TRBJ2-5; possible D gene TRBD1, 6 bases. The CDR3 sequence is 14 residues long. Germline V gene sequence: CDR1 LNHDA, CDR2 SQIVND (reference sequence). The V end lost 4 bases, the J end lost 2 bases, and 11 bases lay between the germline ends. CDR3 bases: TGTGCCAGTAGTAGAACAGGGAGTCAAGAGACCCAGTACTTC. The encoded protein is CASSRTGSQETQYF.

There are a few counts of this clone. V usage is TRBV3-1 (or the pseudogene TRBV3-2) and J usage is TRBJ2-3, with 10 bases lining up with TRBD2. Germline V gives CDR1 LGHDT, CDR2 YNNKEL (reference sequence). The CDR3 is 16 amino acids. The trim removed 5 bases at V and 3 bases at J, leaving 8 bases unmatched. The CDR3 here is CASSTSGRAMTDTQYF. CDR3 DNA sequence: TGTGCCAGCAGCACGAGCGGGAGGGCCATGACAGATACGCAGTATTTT.

Points on this clone: At one boundary the junction diverges from the germline segment, which might be a read error. The V call is TRBV6-1, the J call TRBJ2-3; TRBD1 aligns across 9 bases. CDR1 is MNHNS, CDR2 SASEGT, per germline. The CDR3 extends over 15 amino acids. CDR3 residues: CASSEPGQGTDTQYF. The CDR3 DNA sequence: TGTGCCAGCAGTGAACCGGGACAGGGCACCGATACGCAGTATTTT.

This sequence joins TRBV7-2 and TRBJ2-2; TRBD2 matches at 11 bases. Germline values: CDR1 SGHTA, CDR2 FQGNSA. After removal of 8 bases from V and 0 bases from J, the junction contained 5 bases not matched to a gene. The CDR3 totals 16 residues. The CDR3 nucleotides read TGTGCCAGCGGACGACTAGCGGGGACGAACACCGGGGAGCTGTTTTTT. It encodes CASGRLAGTNTGELFF. The full variable domain, in which reference TRBV7-2 and TRBJ2-2 provide the parts outside the CDR3, is GAGVSQSPSNKVTEKGKDVELRCDPISGHTALYWYRQSLGQGLEFLIYFQGNSAPDKSGLPSDRFSAERTGGSVSTLTIQRTQQEDSAVYLCASGRLAGTNTGELFFGEGSRLTVL.

The V call is TRBV15, the J call TRBJ2-6, with TRBD1 matching 7 bases. The CDR3 runs to 19 residues. Germline assignment: CDR1 LNHNV and CDR2 YYDKDF (reference sequence). The trim removed 0 bases at V and 2 bases at J, leaving 10 bases unmatched. The CDR3 DNA is TGTGCCACCAGCAGAGAGATGGGGAGACAGGGTCCTGGGGCCAACGTCCTGACTTTC. Its protein product is CATSREMGRQGPGANVLTF.